The present T cell receptor (beta chain) was sequenced within a study of blood T cell repertoires in COVID-19. Overall study context: Some COVID-19 samples were acute and others convalescent; all came from the United States, Italy and Spain.

Methods used by the authors: Amplification of reference gene primers was used by the study to estimate nucleated cell counts. Method: immunoSEQ multiplex PCR; TCRdb's copy keeps in-frame clones and lacks some. V and J calls and clone size follow that table, whereas D and trimming were derived from the DNA. This sample has approximately 180,000 clones, with roughly 76% found just once. Recruited during active infection, patients (from Seattle) were subsequently followed longitudinally. This receptor was obtained from an elderly woman with COVID-19, enrolled during active disease. Sample: peripheral blood.

CDR3 residues: CATNRVGEGTEAFF. As DNA, the CDR3 is TGTGCCACCAACAGGGTAGGAGAGGGCACTGAAGCTTTCTTT. The rearrangement joins TRBV10-3 to TRBJ1-1, with D perhaps matching TRBD1 (6 bases). This CDR3 is 14 amino acids long. Trimming removed 10 bases at V and 4 bases at J, with 19 bases between. Per the germline V gene, CDR1 is ENHRY and CDR2 is SYGVKD.